This record looks at one T cell receptor beta chain sequence and its context. The sample belongs to a study of blood T cell repertoires in COVID-19. Individuals drawn from approximately 26 US areas were about 18 to 100 years old. Grouping used clinical history reported by participants in a survey and questionnaire. Contact with a PCR-confirmed or clinician-diagnosed COVID-19 case occurred within 2 weeks of entry. The length of the CDR3 is 14 residues. From germline, CDR1 is SNHLY and CDR2 FYNNEI. V lost 8 bases, J lost 5 bases, and 13 bases lay in between. Assay used: immunoSEQ multiplex PCR; TCRdb lists only in-frame clones, some missing. The sample records about 370,000 clones, about 89% being singletons.

The sample comprised PBMCs or T cells enriched from blood (not recorded which). This clonotype was sampled from a woman aged 40 to 50 who had been exposed to COVID-19. This chain connects TRBV2 to TRBJ1-6; possible D gene TRBD1, 5 bases. CDR3 amino acids: CASLYTGNNSPLHF. The CDR3 coding sequence is TGTGCCAGCCTTTATACAGGAAATAATTCACCCCTCCACTTT. Combining the CDR3 with reference TRBV2 and TRBJ1-6 gives the whole variable domain EPEVTQTPSHQVTQMGQEVILRCVPISNHLYFYWYRQILGQKVEFLVSFYNNEISEKSEIFDDQFSVERPDGSNFTLKIRSTKLEDSAMYFCASLYTGNNSPLHFGNGTRLTVT.